This T cell receptor (beta chain) was sequenced in a study of CD8+ T cells in alopecia areata. Overall study results and limits: Under tofacitinib, fewer expanded CD8+ clones appeared among the top 100 scalp clones.

CDR3 length: 14 amino acids. The V gene lost 5 bases and the J gene lost 2 bases, with 13 bases spanning the gap. Germline CDR1 is LNHNV and CDR2 is YYDKDF (reference sequence). cDNA reverse transcribed from extracted RNA served as the sequencing template. Sequenced by immunoSEQ multiplex PCR; TCRdb stores in-frame clones only, minus some. In the table there are 35,000 to 50,000 clones, about three fifths of which are singletons. As for this clone: The target antigen is unknown.

The treatment denotes: oral pan-JAK inhibitor, 5-10 mg twice daily. This sequence originates from a human donor with alopecia areata. Material: CD8+ T cells sorted from blood, obtained at week 4, from a patient treated with tofacitinib. The chain couples TRBV15 to TRBJ2-7, with D perhaps TRBD2 (5 bases). CDR3 in amino acids: CATSERPSTYEQYF. In DNA form, the CDR3 reads TGTGCCACCAGCGAGCGGCCCTCAACCTACGAGCAGTACTTC.